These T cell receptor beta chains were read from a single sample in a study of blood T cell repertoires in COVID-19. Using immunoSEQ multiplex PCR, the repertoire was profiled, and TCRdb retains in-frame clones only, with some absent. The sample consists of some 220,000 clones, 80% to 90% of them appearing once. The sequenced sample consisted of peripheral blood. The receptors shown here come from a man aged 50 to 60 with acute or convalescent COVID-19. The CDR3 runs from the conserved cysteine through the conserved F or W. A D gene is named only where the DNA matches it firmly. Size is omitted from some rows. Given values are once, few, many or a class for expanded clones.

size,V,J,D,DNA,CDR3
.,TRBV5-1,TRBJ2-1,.,TGCGCCAGCGGCTCGGGGTACAATGAGCAGTTCTTC,CASGSGYNEQFF
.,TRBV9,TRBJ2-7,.,TGTGCCAGCAGCACCCGGGACAAGCCCTACGAGCAGTACTTC,CASSTRDKPYEQYF
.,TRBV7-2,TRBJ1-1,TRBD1,TGTGCCAGCAGCTCCACCCAGGGGGCAACTGAAGCTTTCTTT,CASSSTQGATEAFF
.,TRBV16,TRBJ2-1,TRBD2,TGTGCCAGCAGCCAATTCGTGACTAGCGGGAGGAATGAGCAGTTCTTC,CASSQFVTSGRNEQFF
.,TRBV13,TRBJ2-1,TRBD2,TGTGCCAGCAGCTCCGGGACTAGCGCATTTTACAATGAGCAGTTCTTC,CASSSGTSAFYNEQFF
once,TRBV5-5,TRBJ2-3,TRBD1,TGTGCCAGCAGCCCCGCCCCCAGGGGGCTGGCAGATACGCAGTATTTT,CASSPAPRGLADTQYF
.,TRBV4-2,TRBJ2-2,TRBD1,TGTGCCAGCAGCCAGGCAACCGGGACAGCCACCGGGGAGCTGTTTTTT,CASSQATGTATGELFF
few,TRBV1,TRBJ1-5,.,TGCACCAGCAGCCTCGAAAGAGCAGGGGAAGGTCAGCCCCAGCATTTT,CTSSLERAGEGQPQHF
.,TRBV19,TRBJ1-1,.,TGTGCCAGTAGTATCCTGACAGGCGTGAACACTGAAGCTTTCTTT,CASSILTGVNTEAFF
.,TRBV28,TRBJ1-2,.,TGTGCCAGCAGTTTATATGCGACAGCCTACTATGGCTACACCTTC,CASSLYATAYYGYTF